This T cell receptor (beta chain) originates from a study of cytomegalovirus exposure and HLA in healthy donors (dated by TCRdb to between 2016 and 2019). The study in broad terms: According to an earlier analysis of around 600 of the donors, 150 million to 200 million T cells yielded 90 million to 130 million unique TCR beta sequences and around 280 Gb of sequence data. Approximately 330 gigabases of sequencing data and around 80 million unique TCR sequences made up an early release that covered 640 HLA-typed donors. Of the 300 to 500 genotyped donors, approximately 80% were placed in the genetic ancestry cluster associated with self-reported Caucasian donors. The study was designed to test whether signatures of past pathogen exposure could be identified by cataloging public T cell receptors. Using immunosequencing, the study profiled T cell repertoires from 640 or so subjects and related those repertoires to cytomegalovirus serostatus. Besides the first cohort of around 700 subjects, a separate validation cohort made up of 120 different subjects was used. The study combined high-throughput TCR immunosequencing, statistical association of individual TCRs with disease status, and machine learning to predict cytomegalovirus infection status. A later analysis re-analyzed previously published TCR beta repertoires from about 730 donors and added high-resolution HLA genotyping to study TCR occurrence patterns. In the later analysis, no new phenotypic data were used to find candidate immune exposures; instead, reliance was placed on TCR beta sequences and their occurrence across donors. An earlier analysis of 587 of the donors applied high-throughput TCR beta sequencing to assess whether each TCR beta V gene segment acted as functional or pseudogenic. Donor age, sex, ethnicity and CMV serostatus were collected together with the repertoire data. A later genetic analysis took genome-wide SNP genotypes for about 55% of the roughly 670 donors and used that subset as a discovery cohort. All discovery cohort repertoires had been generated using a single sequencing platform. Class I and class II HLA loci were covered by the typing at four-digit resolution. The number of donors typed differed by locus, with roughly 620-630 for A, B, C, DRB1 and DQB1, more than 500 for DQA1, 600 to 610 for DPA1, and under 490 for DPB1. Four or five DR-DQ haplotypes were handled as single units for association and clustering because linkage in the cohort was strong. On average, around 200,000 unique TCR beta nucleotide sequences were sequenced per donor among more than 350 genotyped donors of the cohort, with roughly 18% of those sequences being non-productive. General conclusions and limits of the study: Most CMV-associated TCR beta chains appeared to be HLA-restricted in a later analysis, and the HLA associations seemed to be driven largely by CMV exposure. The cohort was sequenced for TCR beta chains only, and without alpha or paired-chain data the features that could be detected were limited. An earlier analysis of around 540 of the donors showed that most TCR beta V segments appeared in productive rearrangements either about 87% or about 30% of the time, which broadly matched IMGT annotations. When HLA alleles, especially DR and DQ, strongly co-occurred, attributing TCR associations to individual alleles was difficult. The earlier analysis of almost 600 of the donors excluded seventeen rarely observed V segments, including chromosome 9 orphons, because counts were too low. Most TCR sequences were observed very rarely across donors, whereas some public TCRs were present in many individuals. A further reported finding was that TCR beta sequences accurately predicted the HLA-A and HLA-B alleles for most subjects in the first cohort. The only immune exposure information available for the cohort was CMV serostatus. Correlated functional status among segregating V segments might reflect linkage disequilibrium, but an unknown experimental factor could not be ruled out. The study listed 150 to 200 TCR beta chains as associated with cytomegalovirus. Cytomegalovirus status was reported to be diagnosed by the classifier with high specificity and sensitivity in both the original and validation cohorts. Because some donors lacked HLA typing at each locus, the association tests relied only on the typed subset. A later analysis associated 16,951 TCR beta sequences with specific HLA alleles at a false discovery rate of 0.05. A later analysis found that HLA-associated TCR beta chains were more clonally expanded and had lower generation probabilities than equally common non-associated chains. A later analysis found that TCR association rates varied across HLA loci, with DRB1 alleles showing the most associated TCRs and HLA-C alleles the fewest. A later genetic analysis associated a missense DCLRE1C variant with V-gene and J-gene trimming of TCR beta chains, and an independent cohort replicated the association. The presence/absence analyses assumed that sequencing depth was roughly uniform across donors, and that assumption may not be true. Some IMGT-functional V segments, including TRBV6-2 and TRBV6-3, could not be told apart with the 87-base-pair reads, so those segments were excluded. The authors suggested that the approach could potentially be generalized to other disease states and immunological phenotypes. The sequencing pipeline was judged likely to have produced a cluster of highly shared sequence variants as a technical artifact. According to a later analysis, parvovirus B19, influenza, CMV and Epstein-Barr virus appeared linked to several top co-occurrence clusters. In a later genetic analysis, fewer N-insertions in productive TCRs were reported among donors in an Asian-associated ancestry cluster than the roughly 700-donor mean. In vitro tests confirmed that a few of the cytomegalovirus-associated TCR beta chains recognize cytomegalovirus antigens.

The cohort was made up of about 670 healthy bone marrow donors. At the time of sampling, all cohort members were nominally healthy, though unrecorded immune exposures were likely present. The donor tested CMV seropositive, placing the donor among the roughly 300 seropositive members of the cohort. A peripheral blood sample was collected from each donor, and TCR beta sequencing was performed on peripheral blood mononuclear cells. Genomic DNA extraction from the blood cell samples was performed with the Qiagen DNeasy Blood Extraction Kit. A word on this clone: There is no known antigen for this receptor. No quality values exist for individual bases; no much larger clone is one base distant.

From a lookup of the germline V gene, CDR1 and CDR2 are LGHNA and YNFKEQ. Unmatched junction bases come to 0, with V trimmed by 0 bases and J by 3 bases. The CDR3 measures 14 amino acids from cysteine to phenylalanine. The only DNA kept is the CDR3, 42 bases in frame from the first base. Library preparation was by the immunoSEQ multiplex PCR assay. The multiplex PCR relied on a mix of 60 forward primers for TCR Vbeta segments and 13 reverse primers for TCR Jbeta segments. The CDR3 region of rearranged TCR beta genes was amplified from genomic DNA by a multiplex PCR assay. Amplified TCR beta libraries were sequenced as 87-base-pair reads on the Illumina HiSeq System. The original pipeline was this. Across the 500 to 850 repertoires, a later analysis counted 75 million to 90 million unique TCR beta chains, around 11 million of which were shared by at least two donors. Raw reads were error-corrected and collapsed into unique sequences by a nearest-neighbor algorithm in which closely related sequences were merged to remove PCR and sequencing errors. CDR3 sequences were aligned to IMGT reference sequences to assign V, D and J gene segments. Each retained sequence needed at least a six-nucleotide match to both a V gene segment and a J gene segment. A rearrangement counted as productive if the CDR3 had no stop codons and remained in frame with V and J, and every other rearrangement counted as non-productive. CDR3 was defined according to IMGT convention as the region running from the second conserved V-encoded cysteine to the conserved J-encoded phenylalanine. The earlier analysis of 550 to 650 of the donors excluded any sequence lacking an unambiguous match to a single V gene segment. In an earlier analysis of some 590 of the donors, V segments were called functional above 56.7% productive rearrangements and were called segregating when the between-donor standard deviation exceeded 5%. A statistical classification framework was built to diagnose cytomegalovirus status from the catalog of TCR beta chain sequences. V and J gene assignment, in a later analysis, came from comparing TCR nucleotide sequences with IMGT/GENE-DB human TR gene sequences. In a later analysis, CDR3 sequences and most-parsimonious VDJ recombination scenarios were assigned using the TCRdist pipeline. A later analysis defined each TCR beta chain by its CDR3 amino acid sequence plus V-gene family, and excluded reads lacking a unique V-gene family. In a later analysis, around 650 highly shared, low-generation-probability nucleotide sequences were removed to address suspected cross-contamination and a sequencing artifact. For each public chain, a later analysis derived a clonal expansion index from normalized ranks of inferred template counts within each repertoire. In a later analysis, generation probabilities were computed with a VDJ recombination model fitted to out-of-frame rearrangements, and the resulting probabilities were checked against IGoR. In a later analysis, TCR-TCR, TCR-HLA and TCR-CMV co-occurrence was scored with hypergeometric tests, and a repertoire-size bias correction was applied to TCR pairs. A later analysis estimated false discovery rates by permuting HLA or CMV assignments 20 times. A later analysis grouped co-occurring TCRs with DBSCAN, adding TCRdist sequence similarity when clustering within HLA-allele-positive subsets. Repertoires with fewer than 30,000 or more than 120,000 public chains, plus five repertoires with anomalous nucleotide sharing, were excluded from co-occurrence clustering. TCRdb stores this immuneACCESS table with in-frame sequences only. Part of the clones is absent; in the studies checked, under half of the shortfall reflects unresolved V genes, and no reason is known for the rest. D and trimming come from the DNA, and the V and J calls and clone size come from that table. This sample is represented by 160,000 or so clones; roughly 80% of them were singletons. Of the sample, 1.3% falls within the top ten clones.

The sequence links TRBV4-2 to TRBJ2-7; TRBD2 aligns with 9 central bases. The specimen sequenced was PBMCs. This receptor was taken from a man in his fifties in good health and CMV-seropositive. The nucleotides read TGTGCCAGCAGCCAAGAGACTAGCGGCTACGAGCAGTACTTC. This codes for CASSQETSGYEQYF.